The T cell receptor (beta chain) under discussion was sequenced for a study of shared clonotypes between healthy human individuals. Libraries were prepared by immunoSEQ multiplex PCR; TCRdb keeps only in-frame clonotypes and omits some of them. The repertoire consists of over 2 million clones, with 85% to 95% occurring once and the leading ten covering approximately 0.4%. The clonotype originates from a man younger than 30 in good health. Some clones in this sample may be carry-over from other donors' samples. Specimen: naive CD4+ T cells from PBMCs. Documented subset: CD45RA+ positively selected.

Here the CDR3 reads CASSPWLGEETQYF. The CDR3 nucleotides are TGTGCCAGCAGCCCCTGGTTGGGTGAAGAGACCCAGTACTTC. The chain employs TRBV5-8 and TRBJ2-5; D is undetermined. Trimming removed 4 bases from V and 3 bases from J, with 13 bases in between. The CDR3 has 14 amino acids. Germline V CDR1 and CDR2: SGHTS, YDEGEE.